This T cell receptor (beta chain) is drawn from a study of blood T cell repertoires in COVID-19. Study-level information: PBMCs, B-cell-depleted T cells, or T cells were the source of the cDNA or gDNA that made up the material.

CDR3 length: 19 amino acids. CDR1 is LNHDA, CDR2 SQIVND, per germline (reference sequence). V shed 5 bases, J shed 3 bases, and the junction held 12 bases outside the gene matches. Here immunoSEQ multiplex PCR was the method, and the copy in TCRdb shows in-frame clones only, minus some. The sample contains 210,000 or so clones, 70% to 90% of which appear only once. Seattle participants joined during active infection and were tracked over time. V gene TRBV19 combines with J gene TRBJ2-1; 14 nucleotides match TRBD2. This TCR was sampled from a man between 25 and 39 years old with COVID-19, enrolled during active disease. Input material: peripheral blood. Here the CDR3 DNA reads TGTGCCAGTAGTGGGACACCGGGACTAGCGGGGGCCCACTACAATGAGCAGTTCTTC. Encoded protein: CASSGTPGLAGAHYNEQFF.